A selection of T cell receptor beta chains follows, all from one sample in a study of T cell responses to AZD1222 COVID-19 vaccine. Libraries were prepared by immunoSEQ multiplex PCR; TCRdb keeps only in-frame clonotypes and omits some of them. The data contain 130,000 or so clones, about 94% of them singletons. The sequencing used peripheral blood, collected 28 days after the second AZD1222 dose. The receptors stem from an adult who received the AZD1222 COVID-19 vaccine. The CDR3 runs from the conserved cysteine through the conserved F or W. Fields, in order: V gene, D gene, clone size, J gene, CDR3 protein, CDR3 DNA. A D gene is named only where the DNA matches it firmly. The listing skips clone size in some rows; elsewhere it reads once, few, many or a size class.

TRBV18,-,-,TRBJ2-3,CASSPVGDTQYF,TGTGCCAGCTCACCTGTGGGAGATACGCAGTATTTT
TRBV27,-,-,TRBJ2-3,CASSRRGVTDTQYF,TGTGCCAGCAGTAGGCGGGGAGTCACAGATACGCAGTATTTT
TRBV19,-,once,TRBJ1-1,CASSIAGWTEAFF,TGTGCCAGTAGTATAGCGGGTTGGACTGAAGCTTTCTTT
TRBV28,-,-,TRBJ1-4,CASSSAGTTNEKLFF,TGTGCCAGCAGTTCGGCAGGGACAACTAATGAAAAACTGTTTTTT
TRBV7-9,-,-,TRBJ1-3,CASSNAAGASSGNTIYF,TGTGCCAGCAGCAACGCGGCAGGAGCTTCCTCTGGAAACACCATATATTTT
TRBV6-4,-,-,TRBJ2-1,CASSDIAHPVVGEQFF,TGTGCCAGCAGTGACATAGCGCACCCTGTAGTGGGTGAGCAGTTCTTC
TRBV14,-,-,TRBJ1-1,CASSLGGMAFF,TGTGCCAGCAGTTTGGGGGGCATGGCTTTCTTT
TRBV2,-,-,TRBJ2-2,CASKADRNTGELFF,TGTGCCAGCAAAGCGGATAGGAACACCGGGGAGCTGTTTTTT
TRBV6-2/TRBV6-3,-,-,TRBJ2-3,CASSLLQTGTDTQYF,TGTGCCAGCAGCCTACTACAGACAGGCACAGATACGCAGTATTTT
TRBV2,TRBD1,once,TRBJ2-7,CASSLGQAISYEQYF,TGTGCCAGCAGCTTGGGACAGGCGATCTCCTACGAGCAGTACTTC
TRBV9,-,once,TRBJ2-1,CASSEGIGVGANEQFF,TGTGCCAGCAGCGAGGGGATTGGGGTCGGGGCCAATGAGCAGTTCTTC
TRBV5-5,-,-,TRBJ1-1,CASSLYGGSTEAFF,TGTGCCAGCAGCCTATATGGGGGGAGCACTGAAGCTTTCTTT
TRBV15,-,-,TRBJ2-7,CATSRGVGYEQYF,TGTGCCACCAGCAGGGGGGTCGGGTACGAGCAGTACTTC
TRBV7-9,-,-,TRBJ2-3,CAILRGETDTQYF,TGTGCCATCCTCAGGGGAGAGACAGATACGCAGTATTTT
TRBV7-9,-,once,TRBJ2-7,CASSLGQAGEQYF,TGTGCCAGCAGCTTAGGACAGGCTGGCGAGCAGTACTTC
TRBV10-2,-,-,TRBJ1-1,CASSEGRGGNTEAFF,TGCGCCAGCAGTGAGGGTAGGGGTGGGAACACTGAAGCTTTCTTT
TRBV5-1,TRBD2,-,TRBJ2-3,CASSDAAGGTDTQYF,TGCGCCAGCAGCGATGCAGCGGGGGGCACAGATACGCAGTATTTT
TRBV9,TRBD1,-,TRBJ2-3,CASSVFGTVTDTQYF,TGTGCCAGCAGCGTATTTGGGACAGTAACAGATACGCAGTATTTT
TRBV6-1,-,few,TRBJ1-1,CASSAVVGSGDTEAFF,TGTGCCAGCAGTGCCGTGGTGGGGTCCGGGGACACTGAAGCTTTCTTT
TRBV7-2,TRBD2,-,TRBJ2-5,CASSLSGLAGRVQTQYF,TGTGCCAGCAGCTTATCAGGGCTAGCGGGCCGGGTTCAGACCCAGTACTTC
TRBV5-4,TRBD2,-,TRBJ2-5,CASSLRLAGVGETQYF,TGTGCCAGCAGCCTACGACTAGCGGGAGTCGGGGAGACCCAGTACTTC
TRBV7-8,-,once,TRBJ2-1,CASSLAWTLVEQFF,TGTGCCAGCAGCTTAGCTTGGACGTTGGTTGAGCAGTTCTTC